This T cell receptor (beta chain) emerged from a study of Ad26.COV2.S vaccination and SARS-CoV-2 variants. Study as a whole: Vaccine-arm donor from the placebo-controlled COV1001 Ad26.COV2.S trial. Doses of Ad26.COV2.S were injected into muscle once or twice, 56 days apart. Study observations and caveats: Whether participants received vaccine or placebo, their non-spike TCR breadth was similar. CD8+ and CD4+ T cells specific for spike reportedly responded with substantial breadth after vaccination.

V was shortened by 3 bases and J by 4 bases, with 8 bases between the two germline ends. CDR1 and CDR2 from the germline V gene are KGHDR and SFDVKD. This CDR3 region has 13 residues. TCRdb's table, derived via immunoSEQ multiplex PCR, lists solely in-frame clones and lacks some. The sample has 360,000 or so clones, roughly 87% seen once. The sample's treatment: some 20 received Ad26.COV2.S at low or high dose, single or two shots; about 5 received placebo; per-sample allocation not given. The study sampled participants on day 63 after the first vaccine or placebo injection. Notes on this clone: The antigen is unknown. Other DNA sequences in the same sample also yield this CDR3.

The receptor comes from a person between 18 and 60 years old who received the Ad26.COV2.S COVID-19 vaccine or a placebo. Sequenced here: peripheral blood, sampled in a trial of Ad26.COV2.S vaccine versus placebo. The chain carries TRBV24-1 and TRBJ1-1, with D possibly TRBD1 on 6 matching bases. The CDR3: CATSDRGGTEAFF. Here the CDR3 DNA reads TGTGCCACCAGTGATAGAGGGGGCACTGAAGCTTTCTTT.